The clone carrying this T cell receptor beta chain was observed many times. Its antigen is unknown. This record belongs to a study of CD8+CD57+ T cells in acquired aplastic anemia. Looking at the study overall: Researchers reported that healthy donors averaged about 11 million reads for CD4+ cells.

General study points: Patients and controls turned out to have twenty-nine CD8+ CDR3 sequences in common. CD8+ Simpson's diversity in patients was not significantly different from that in controls.

For CDR3 and TCR beta VDJ profiling, genomic DNA was the template used. One entry per CDR3 protein, called by TCRdb with MiXCR from the reads. The repertoire holds 100,000 to 150,000 distinct CDR3 sequences, with 40% to 60% as singletons. The sequenced sample was sorted CD4+, CD8+, or CD8+CD57+ T cells (not recorded which) from PBMCs. This clonotype was obtained from a human donor in good health, serving as a control.

The CDR3 DNA reads as TGTGCCACCAGCGGGATCCTAGCGGGGGGCACAGATACGCAGTATTTT. It codes for CATSGILAGGTDTQYF. This chain joins TRBV15 and TRBJ2-3, with TRBD2 matching over 10 bases. Per germline, CDR1 LNHNV and CDR2 YYDKDF (reference sequence). V was pared by 5 bases and J by 1 base, with 6 bases of the junction left unmatched. The CDR3 runs 16 residues.